The 10 T cell receptor beta chains reported below all come from one sample, sequenced in a study of PD-L1 blockade in urothelial cancer. The data were produced by immunoSEQ multiplex PCR, yet TCRdb's version contains in-frame clones alone and is incomplete. The sample records approximately 51,000 clones, about 86% being singletons. The time point here: pretreatment peripheral blood. The sequencing used PBMCs, collected around atezolizumab (anti-PD-L1) treatment. These receptor sequences come from a man aged 55 to 70 with urothelial cancer.

The chain employs TRBV27 and TRBJ1-1; maybe TRBD1 (5 bases). CDR1 is MNHEY and CDR2 is SMNVEV in the germline V gene (reference sequence). The CDR3 is 15 residues long. V was clipped by 4 bases and J by 5 bases, with 17 bases between them. CDR3 residues: CASSSPEGRGTEAFF. The CDR3 DNA follows: TGTGCCAGCAGTTCCCCAGAGGGACGGGGGACTGAAGCTTTCTTT.

The chain uses TRBV7-3 and TRBJ1-6; no firm D call. The CDR3 loop spans 15 amino acids. Germline values: CDR1 SGHTA, CDR2 FQGTGA. The V end was cut by 1 base, the J end by 9 bases, with 13 bases between. The CDR3 here is CASSLKAAMGSPLHF. CDR3 sequence (DNA): TGTGCCAGCAGCTTAAAGGCGGCTATGGGTTCACCCCTCCACTTT. Filled out from reference TRBV7-3 and TRBJ1-6, the complete variable domain reads GAGVSQTPSNKVTEKGKYVELRCDPISGHTALYWYRQSLGQGPEFLIYFQGTGAADDSGLPNDRFFAVRPEGSVSTLKIQRTERGDSAVYLCASSLKAAMGSPLHFGNGTRLTVT.

This clone was recorded once. This chain joins TRBV6-1 and TRBJ2-7; TRBD1 might be the D (5 bases). V was cut by 8 bases and J by 4 bases, with 15 bases left in between. Per the germline V gene, CDR1 is MNHNS and CDR2 is SASEGT. The CDR3 length is 13 residues. The CDR3 reads CASVLGVVYEQYF. CDR3 DNA: TGTGCCAGCGTCTTAGGGGTGGTGTACGAGCAGTACTTC.

V is TRBV28 and J is TRBJ1-1, with D unresolved. There are 11 residues in the CDR3. The germline CDR1 and CDR2 sequences are MDHEN and SYDVKM. V was pared by 7 bases and J by 1 base, with 4 bases between. This chain's CDR3 is CASIWNTEAFF. The CDR3 DNA sequence: TGTGCCAGCATCTGGAACACTGAAGCTTTCTTT. The full variable domain, its missing parts supplied by reference TRBV28 and TRBJ1-1, is DVKVTQSSRYLVKRTGEKVFLECVQDMDHENMFWYRQDPGLGLRLIYFSYDVKMKEKGDIPEGYSVSREKKERFSLILESASTNQTSMYLCASIWNTEAFFGQGTRLTVV.

The rearrangement uses TRBV5-6 and TRBJ2-7; 9 positions agree with TRBD1. Germline V gene data show CDR1 as SGHDT and CDR2 as YYEEEE. This CDR3 is 15 amino acids long. Germline trimming cut 3 bases from V and 5 bases from J; bases unmatched to any gene: 9. The DNA of the CDR3 is TGTGCCAGCAGCTCCCGGACAGGGGATCTGGACGAGCAGTACTTC. It encodes CASSSRTGDLDEQYF.

This clone was seen a single time. The V gene is TRBV29-1, the J gene TRBJ1-2; TRBD1 matches at 8 bases. The CDR3 is 12 amino acids. J lost 7 bases, V lost 6 bases, and 7 bases had no gene match. Germline V gene lookup returns CDR1 SQVTM and CDR2 ANQGSEA. This CDR3 reads CSVTGGTVGYTF. CDR3 nucleotides: TGCAGCGTCACAGGGGGAACCGTTGGCTACACCTTC.

The chain has TRBV5-6 and TRBJ2-7; D gene uncertain. CDR1 and CDR2 (germline): SGHDT, YYEEEE. The CDR3 spans 12 residues. V shed 0 bases and J shed 4 bases, with 5 bases lying between them. The CDR3 reads CASSLALYEQYF. The CDR3 DNA is TGTGCCAGCAGCTTGGCCCTTTACGAGCAGTACTTC.

J is TRBJ1-1 and V is TRBV7-2; no firm D call. CDR1 and CDR2 (germline): SGHTA, FQGNSA. The CDR3 is 16 amino acids. The ends were cut back, 5 bases at V and 0 bases at J, with 16 bases in the middle. The CDR3 nucleotides read TGTGCCAGCAGCCCAAAGGCGACAAGTATGAACACTGAAGCTTTCTTT. Translating gives CASSPKATSMNTEAFF.

This clone was counted a single time. The chain joins TRBV4-1 to TRBJ2-5; perhaps TRBD2 as D (5 bases). The CDR3 length is 13 residues. The V end was cut by 4 bases, the J end by 2 bases, with 8 bases between. Looked up from germline, CDR1 is MGHRA and CDR2 is YSYEKL. CDR3 bases: TGCGCCAGCAGCCCGCGACTACAAGAGACCCAGTACTTC. It specifies CASSPRLQETQYF.

V is TRBV6-5 and J is TRBJ2-7, with 8 bases that match TRBD2. The V segment lost 6 bases and the J segment 0 bases; nucleotides outside the gene matches: 7. Germline V gene lookup returns CDR1 MNHEY and CDR2 SVGAGI. The CDR3 is 15 residues long. The CDR3 bases are TGTGCCAGCAGATTCACTAGCGGTGACTCCTACGAGCAGTACTTC. Translating it yields CASRFTSGDSYEQYF.